These T cell receptor beta chains were read from a single sample in a study of control samples from healthy donors and cancer patients. Sequencing used immunoSEQ multiplex PCR; TCRdb keeps in-frame clones, though not all of them. The sample includes about 180,000 clones, about 90% of them seen just once. Sequencing input: blood. All receptors come from a woman in her fifties or sixties in good health. CDR3s include the opening cysteine and the closing phenylalanine or tryptophan. A D gene is named only where the DNA matches it firmly. Some rows mark clone size as missing; the rest say once, few, many or name a class of expanded clone.

v_call	clone_size	d_call	j_call	cdr3_nt	cdr3_aa
TRBV29-1	-	-	TRBJ1-5	TGCAGCGCGAGGGGAGGGTCCGGGCAGCCCCAGCATTTT	CSARGGSGQPQHF
TRBV6-5	-	-	TRBJ1-2	TGTGCCAGCACCCAGGGAGGCTATGGCTACACCTTC	CASTQGGYGYTF
TRBV28	-	-	TRBJ2-7	TGTGCCAGCAGCCAAGGATCCTACGAGCAGTACTTC	CASSQGSYEQYF
TRBV6-2/TRBV6-3	-	-	TRBJ1-2	TGTGCCAGCAGTCGCTACGGACAGTCCTATGGCTACACCTTC	CASSRYGQSYGYTF
TRBV28	-	TRBD2	TRBJ2-3	TGTGCCAGCAGTCGGAGTAGCGGGGGCCGCGCAGATACGCAGTATTTT	CASSRSSGGRADTQYF
TRBV18	many	TRBD1	TRBJ1-1	TGTGCCAGCTCAAAAAACCCCCGACAGGGGTCCACTGAAGCTTTCTTT	CASSKNPRQGSTEAFF
TRBV6-5	-	-	TRBJ1-1	TGTGCCAGCAGTCGGCAGAACACTGAAGCTTTCTTT	CASSRQNTEAFF
TRBV7-8	once	TRBD2	TRBJ2-5	TGTGCCAGCCGAACTCTCCCAGGGACTAGCGGAGAGACCCAGTACTTC	CASRTLPGTSGETQYF
TRBV5-4	-	TRBD1	TRBJ1-1	TGTGCCAGCAGCTCGAGTGACAGGGTGTCTGAAGCTTTCTTT	CASSSSDRVSEAFF
TRBV30	-	-	TRBJ2-5	TGTGCTCTGGAGAGGGCCCCAGGCGGGACCCAGTACTTC	CALERAPGGTQYF
TRBV7-3	-	-	TRBJ2-2	TGTGCCAGCAGCCTAGGGACGGGGAACACCGGGGAGCTGTTTTTT	CASSLGTGNTGELFF
TRBV5-6	few	-	TRBJ2-1	TGTGCCAGCAGCTGGGGGACGAACAATGAGCAGTTCTTC	CASSWGTNNEQFF
TRBV30	-	TRBD1	TRBJ1-4	TGTGCCTGGGACAGGACAGGCGGGAGTAATAATGAAAAACTGTTTTTT	CAWDRTGGSNNEKLFF
TRBV30	-	-	TRBJ1-5	TGTGCCTGGAGTTCTCTAACCCAGCCCCAGCATTTT	CAWSSLTQPQHF
TRBV15	once	TRBD2	TRBJ2-5	TGTGCCACCAGCAGAGTCTGGACTAGCGGCCAAGGGTTGACCCAGTACTTC	CATSRVWTSGQGLTQYF
TRBV29-1	-	-	TRBJ1-1	TGCAGCGTTGCTCAAGGAAGTACTGAAGCTTTCTTT	CSVAQGSTEAFF
TRBV28	-	TRBD1	TRBJ1-2	TGTGCCAGCAGTTCTACTGGACAGGGGTATTATGGCTACACCTTC	CASSSTGQGYYGYTF
TRBV9	-	TRBD2	TRBJ2-2	TGTGCCAGCAGCGTAGGGCGGGGGGTTTCAAACACCGGGGAGCTGTTTTTT	CASSVGRGVSNTGELFF
TRBV4-3	-	-	TRBJ1-4	TGCGCCAGCAGCCCTTTAGGAGGGGGGTATGAAAAACTGTTTTTT	CASSPLGGGYEKLFF
TRBV15	-	TRBD2	TRBJ2-1	TGTGCCACCACCGGGGGGTCCTACAATGAGCAGTTCTTC	CATTGGSYNEQFF
TRBV28	-	TRBD1	TRBJ2-7	TGTGCCAGCAGTTTATTACCCGGGACAGCCTACGAGCAGTACTTC	CASSLLPGTAYEQYF
TRBV3-1/TRBV3-2	-	-	TRBJ1-2	TGTGCCAGCAGCCAAGGATCCGGGGATGGCTACACCTTC	CASSQGSGDGYTF
TRBV10-3	-	-	TRBJ2-1	TGTGCCCTAGGAGGGGGCAATATTAACAATGAGCAGTTCTTC	CALGGGNINNEQFF
TRBV6-2/TRBV6-3	once	-	TRBJ1-1	TGTGCCAGCAGTTACGGGGGAGAGGGGAACACTGAAGCTTTCTTT	CASSYGGEGNTEAFF
TRBV29-1	-	-	TRBJ2-2	TGCAGCGTTGAGGAGGCCACCGGGACAGGGGAGCTGTTTTTT	CSVEEATGTGELFF
TRBV2	-	TRBD1	TRBJ2-6	TGTGCCAGCGGCGGGACAGGATCCTCTGGGGCCAACGTCCTGACTTTC	CASGGTGSSGANVLTF
TRBV9	-	TRBD2	TRBJ2-5	TGTGCCAGCAGCGAAACCTTTGGACTAGCGGAGACCCAGTACTTC	CASSETFGLAETQYF
TRBV28	-	TRBD1	TRBJ2-1	TGTGCCAGCAGAGGAGCCGACAGGGCTACCTACAATGAGCAGTTCTTC	CASRGADRATYNEQFF
TRBV5-4	-	TRBD1	TRBJ2-3	TGTGCCAGCAGGCTAGGGGGACAGGGGGCAGATACGCAGTATTTT	CASRLGGQGADTQYF
TRBV7-3	-	-	TRBJ1-3	TGTGCCAGCAGCTTAAGGTCTTCCTCTGGAAACACCATATATTTT	CASSLRSSSGNTIYF
TRBV19	-	TRBD2	TRBJ2-5	TGTGCCAGCTCCGTAACCGGGACTAGCTCCGAGACCCAGTACTTC	CASSVTGTSSETQYF
TRBV5-6	-	TRBD1	TRBJ1-4	TGTGCCAGCAGCTTGGGACAGGGAAGCGAAAAACTGTTTTTT	CASSLGQGSEKLFF
TRBV3-1/TRBV3-2	-	-	TRBJ1-4	TGTGCCAGCAGCCTCGAAGAAAAACTGTTTTTT	CASSLEEKLFF
TRBV5-1	-	TRBD1	TRBJ1-2	TGCGCCAGCAGCTTGCAGGGGGCCTATGGCTACACCTTC	CASSLQGAYGYTF
TRBV5-1	-	TRBD1	TRBJ2-2	TGCGCCAGCAGCTTGTCCCCAGGGGGATCAACCGGGGAGCTGTTTTTT	CASSLSPGGSTGELFF
TRBV28	-	TRBD1	TRBJ1-1	TGTGCCGGACGCCCGGGACAGGGGGCGACTGAAGCTTTCTTT	CAGRPGQGATEAFF
TRBV9	-	-	TRBJ2-1	TGTGCCAGCAGCGACCCCAATAGCGTTTACAATGAGCAGTTCTTC	CASSDPNSVYNEQFF
TRBV7-8	-	TRBD2	TRBJ2-2	TGTGCCAGCAGAACTTCAGCGGGAGGGCCGTTAGCCGGGGAGCTGTTTTTT	CASRTSAGGPLAGELFF
TRBV30	-	TRBD1	TRBJ1-5	TGTGCCTGGAACACCGGGACAGGAGATCAGCCCCAGCATTTT	CAWNTGTGDQPQHF
TRBV3-1/TRBV3-2	-	-	TRBJ2-1	TGTGCCAGCACCGAAAGAAAAGGACTAGCAGGGGGGAATGAGCAGTTCTTC	CASTERKGLAGGNEQFF
TRBV19	-	TRBD1	TRBJ2-7	TGTGCCAGTAGTGCGGACAGGATCGCGCAGTACTTC	CASSADRIAQYF
TRBV9	once	-	TRBJ1-1	TGTGCCAGCAGCCCAACAGGGAACACTGAAGCTTTCTTT	CASSPTGNTEAFF
TRBV15	-	-	TRBJ2-1	TGTGCCACCAGCAGAGGGGATAGCGGAATATACAATGAGCAGTTCTTC	CATSRGDSGIYNEQFF
TRBV5-1	-	TRBD2	TRBJ2-1	TGCGCCAGCAGCTGGACGTTCGGAGCGGGAGAGTACAATGAGCAGTTCTTC	CASSWTFGAGEYNEQFF
TRBV10-3	once	-	TRBJ1-1	TGTGCCATCACCCAAATGGCAGCGAGGATGAACACTGAAGCTTTCTTT	CAITQMAARMNTEAFF
TRBV28	few	TRBD1	TRBJ1-2	TGTGCCAGCAGTGTGCTCCCGGGACAGGGACGCTATGGCTACACCTTC	CASSVLPGQGRYGYTF
TRBV29-1	-	-	TRBJ1-1	TGCGCCGTAGGAATCAGGGCGGACACTGAAGCTTTCTTT	CAVGIRADTEAFF
TRBV27	-	TRBD2	TRBJ2-1	TGTGCCAGCAGGATTGCAGGACTAGCGGGGGGGCCCTCCTACAATGAGCAGTTCTTC	CASRIAGLAGGPSYNEQFF
TRBV10-3	-	-	TRBJ1-1	TGTGCCATCAGTGAGTCGGAGGAGGGGACTGAAGCTTTCTTT	CAISESEEGTEAFF
TRBV10-2	once	-	TRBJ2-1	TGCGCCAGCTCACGGACCGGACCGGGTGAGCAGTTCTTC	CASSRTGPGEQFF
TRBV2	-	TRBD1	TRBJ2-7	TGTGCCAGCAGTCCCGGGACAGGGGGCCAACCCTACGAGCAGTACTTC	CASSPGTGGQPYEQYF
TRBV4-1	-	TRBD1	TRBJ2-5	TGCGCCAGCAGGCAACCCGGGACAGGGGAAGAGACCCAGTACTTC	CASRQPGTGEETQYF
TRBV6-2/TRBV6-3	-	-	TRBJ2-5	TGTGCCAGCAGTTACAGTGATTACCGGGGGAGAACCCAGTACTTC	CASSYSDYRGRTQYF
TRBV5-4	-	-	TRBJ1-4	TGTGCCAGCAGCCCGGGACAAATTAATGAAAAACTGTTTTTT	CASSPGQINEKLFF
TRBV5-4	-	-	TRBJ1-2	TGTGCCAGCAGCTTGGGTAGAGGGCAGGAAGGCTACACCTTC	CASSLGRGQEGYTF
TRBV3-1/TRBV3-2	-	TRBD2	TRBJ2-1	TGTGCCACCGGACGAGGCGGGGGGAGCTCCTACAATGAGCAGTTCTTC	CATGRGGGSSYNEQFF
TRBV28	-	-	TRBJ2-7	TGTGCCAGCAGCAGGGACTACGAGCAGTACTTC	CASSRDYEQYF
TRBV6-5	-	TRBD1	TRBJ2-1	TGTGCCAGTAGGGAGACAGGGCTGGACAATGAGCAGTTCTTC	CASRETGLDNEQFF